Each of the 15 T cell receptor beta chains below was sequenced from the same sample in a study of blood T cell repertoires in COVID-19. The assay was immunoSEQ multiplex PCR, and TCRdb's table has in-frame clones only and misses some. The repertoire consists of 180,000 or so clones, with approximately 83% occurring once and the leading ten covering roughly 2.6%. Sequenced: peripheral blood. All receptors come from a human donor with acute or convalescent COVID-19. The donor label of this sample is uncertain.

This clone was counted between two and nine times. V usage is TRBV19 and J usage is TRBJ1-1, with a possible D match to TRBD1 (5 bases). The CDR3 is 15 residues long. V lost 7 bases and J lost 5, with 20 bases in between. CDR1 is LNHDA, CDR2 SQIVND, per germline (reference sequence). CDR3 DNA sequence: TGTGCCAGTATCGGAAGGGGATGGTCGAGGACTGAAGCTTTCTTT. It encodes CASIGRGWSRTEAFF.

This rearrangement joins TRBV11-2 to TRBJ2-2, with a possible D match to TRBD2 (5 bases). This CDR3 has 14 amino acids. V was trimmed by 5 bases and J by 5 bases, leaving 12 bases between them. Germline CDR1 SGHAT, CDR2 FQNNGV. The CDR3 DNA sequence: TGTGCCAGCAGCCCCCGTAGGGAGACCGGGGAGCTGTTTTTT. It yields the protein CASSPRRETGELFF.

The chain joins TRBV29-1 to TRBJ1-1; unclear D gene. The V and J ends lost 4 bases and 7 bases respectively, with 16 bases between them. This CDR3 is built from 13 residues. Germline loops: CDR1 SQVTM, CDR2 ANQGSEA. The CDR3 protein is CSVAQAGNGEAFF. CDR3 DNA: TGCAGCGTTGCCCAGGCTGGAAATGGTGAAGCTTTCTTT.

This clone was found once. The chain links TRBV28 to TRBJ1-4; D is uncertain. The V gene's germline CDR1 is MDHEN and CDR2 SYDVKM. Trimming cost V 6 bases and J 8 bases, with 16 bases left between them. The length of the CDR3 is 14 residues. The CDR3 coding sequence is TGTGCCAGCAGCTTCGGAGATGGGAGGGAAAAACTGTTTTTT. The encoded protein is CASSFGDGREKLFF.

This sequence joins TRBV9 and TRBJ1-6, with D tentatively TRBD1 (5 bases). V gave up 0 bases and J gave up 9 bases, with 16 bases separating them. The CDR3 loop spans 16 amino acids. The germline gives CDR1 SGDLS, CDR2 YYNGEE. Here the CDR3 reads CASSVGDSGRSSPLHF. CDR3 in DNA: TGTGCCAGCAGCGTAGGAGATTCAGGGCGGAGTTCACCCCTCCACTTT.

CDR3 loop: CASSLGENEQFF. For the CDR3, the DNA is TGCGCCAGCAGTCTAGGGGAAAATGAGCAGTTCTTC. This chain joins TRBV10-2 and TRBJ2-1; possibly TRBD1 for D (5 bases). Trimming removed 5 bases at V and 7 bases at J, with 9 bases between. Looked up from germline, CDR1 is WSHSY and CDR2 is SAAADI. CDR3 length equals 12 residues.

The chain employs TRBV9 and TRBJ1-6, with a possible D match to TRBD1 (6 bases). The CDR3 spans 16 residues. CDR1 SGDLS and CDR2 YYNGEE come from the germline V gene. V was trimmed by 0 bases and J by 9 bases, leaving 16 bases between them. CDR3: CASSVESTQGISPLHF. The CDR3 coding sequence is TGTGCCAGCAGCGTAGAGTCCACCCAGGGGATTTCACCCCTCCACTTT. Looking up the rest from reference TRBV9 and TRBJ1-6 gives the full variable domain: DSGVTQTPKHLITATGQRVTLRCSPRSGDLSVYWYQQSLDQGLQFLIQYYNGEERAKGNILERFSAQQFPDLHSELNLSSLELGDSALYFCASSVESTQGISPLHFGNGTRLTVT.

The chain joins TRBV7-3 to TRBJ2-1, with 11 positions matching TRBD2. Germline V lookup: CDR1 SGHTA, CDR2 FQGTGA. CDR3 length: 19 amino acids. J gave up 6 bases and V 3 bases, and 16 bases lay outside the gene matches. CDR3 nucleotides: TGTGCCAGCAGCTTTTACGGACAGGGGAGGCTAGCGGGGGGCAATGAGCAGTTCTTC. It is translated as CASSFYGQGRLAGGNEQFF.

There are a few counts of this clone. This chain links TRBV13 with TRBJ1-4, with TRBD1 matching over 7 bases. CDR1 and CDR2 from the germline V gene are PRHDT and FYEKMQ (reference sequence). The CDR3 totals 15 residues. J was trimmed by 7 bases and V by 5 bases; bases with no gene match: 10. The CDR3 spells CASSPPEGAGEKLFF. The CDR3 region has the DNA TGTGCCAGCAGCCCCCCGGAGGGGGCGGGTGAAAAACTGTTTTTT.

The V gene is TRBV11-2, the J gene TRBJ2-2, with 14 bases aligning to TRBD2. The CDR3 has 16 residues. The V and J ends lost 5 bases and 6 bases, in that order; junction bases with no gene match: 5. Germline V gene sequence: CDR1 SGHAT, CDR2 FQNNGV. In nucleotides, the CDR3 is TGTGCCAGCAGCCCCCCGGGACTAGCGGGAGCCGGGGAGCTGTTTTTT. Its translation is CASSPPGLAGAGELFF.

The rearrangement joins TRBV28 to TRBJ2-2, with TRBD2 matching 9 bases. The CDR3 runs 17 residues. Per the germline V gene, CDR1 is MDHEN and CDR2 is SYDVKM. Germline trimming cut 5 bases from V and 4 bases from J; bases unmatched to any gene: 11. CDR3 DNA sequence: TGTGCCAGCAGTCCCCTGTGGGGCGGGAGGGGCACCGGGGAGCTGTTTTTT. It specifies CASSPLWGGRGTGELFF.

CDR3 nucleotide sequence: TGTGCCAGCAGTGCGGGACAGACTAATGAAAAACTGTTTTTT. Its protein is CASSAGQTNEKLFF. The chain links TRBV25-1 to TRBJ1-4, with 7 bases identical to TRBD1. The V gene end was trimmed by 4 bases and the J gene end by 2 bases; junction bases not matched to a gene: 1. This CDR3 spans 14 amino acids. Germline V gives CDR1 MGHDK, CDR2 SYGVNS.

There are a few counts of this clone. The J gene is TRBJ1-4, the V gene TRBV27; perhaps TRBD1 as D (5 bases). The V gene's germline CDR1 is MNHEY and CDR2 SMNVEV (reference sequence). The CDR3 covers 16 residues. V was pared by 2 bases and J by 3 bases, with 13 bases between. CDR3 DNA sequence: TGTGCCAGCAGTTTAACGGGGGAGGGCGCTAATGAAAAACTGTTTTTT. This translates into CASSLTGEGANEKLFF. The full variable domain, with the rest looked up from reference TRBV27 and TRBJ1-4, is EAQVTQNPRYLITVTGKKLTVTCSQNMNHEYMSWYRQDPGLGLRQIYYSMNVEVTDKGDVPEGYKVSRKEKRNFPLILESPSPNQTSLYFCASSLTGEGANEKLFFGSGTQLSVL.

The V gene is TRBV30, the J gene TRBJ1-5; TRBD1 agrees at 7 bases. Looked up from germline, CDR1 is GTSNPN and CDR2 is SVGIG (reference sequence). V lost 2 bases, J lost 0 bases, and 10 bases stayed unmatched. The CDR3 extends over 17 amino acids. Here the CDR3 reads CAWSPHRTGYSNQPQHF. CDR3 bases: TGTGCCTGGAGTCCCCATAGGACAGGCTATAGCAATCAGCCCCAGCATTTT.

V usage is TRBV5-1 and J usage is TRBJ2-3, with 9 bases that match TRBD2. With 4 bases clipped from V and 4 bases from J, the junction kept 7 bases outside the gene matches. The CDR3 has 15 residues. Per germline, CDR1 SGHRS and CDR2 YFSETQ. CDR3 in amino acids: CASSQTSGTADTQYF. The CDR3 DNA reads TGCGCCAGCAGCCAGACTAGCGGAACCGCAGATACGCAGTATTTT.